This TCR beta chain was recorded in a study of blood T cell repertoires in COVID-19. The overall study: Samples taken during acute and convalescent COVID-19 were collected in the United States, Italy and Spain.

In the authors' workflow: Quantification of nucleated cells was approximated via reference gene primer amplification. Clones were sequenced by immunoSEQ multiplex PCR, and TCRdb holds only the in-frame ones, with some missing. D and trimming were read from the DNA, whereas the V and J calls and clone size are those reported in that table. This sample has fewer than 90,000 clones, with 86% found just once. Germline lookup yields CDR1 LGHDT and CDR2 YNNKEL (reference sequence). This CDR3 has 16 amino acids. Between the trimmed V and J ends, which lost 3 bases and 1 base, there was a span of 12 bases. The sequenced sample was peripheral blood. The J gene is TRBJ2-2, the V gene TRBV3-1 (or the pseudogene TRBV3-2); maybe TRBD1 (6 bases). The receptor's source is a man aged 45 to 65 with active or convalescent COVID-19. CDR3 protein: CASSQTGTRNTGELFF. CDR3 DNA sequence: TGTGCCAGCAGCCAGACCGGGACACGGAACACCGGGGAGCTGTTTTTT.